This T cell receptor (beta chain) was identified during a study of STAT5B mutations in CD4+ large granular lymphocyte leukemia. Comments on this clone: Its antigen is still unknown.

In the original workflow: The detection floor for productive clonotype frequency was 2.59 x 10-5. Data came from immunoSEQ multiplex PCR; TCRdb stores just in-frame clones and leaves some out. The V and J calls and clone size are taken from that table; D and trimming were inferred from the DNA. The repertoire holds 35,000 to 40,000 clones, with approximately 85% as singletons. The CDR3 covers 16 residues. The V end lost 1 base, the J end lost 0 bases, and 11 bases lay between the germline ends. Germline values: CDR1 SGHDT, CDR2 YYEEEE. Whole-study results and caveats: No patients shared main leukemic clonotypes, though roughly 27% appeared at low frequency elsewhere.

This clonotype was sampled from a human donor in good health. Sequenced material: CD4+ T cells from blood buffy coats. The chain joins TRBV5-6 to TRBJ1-5; the D is unclear. In DNA, the CDR3 is TGTGCCAGCAGCTTGCAGCAGACCTCTAGCAATCAGCCCCAGCATTTT. Residues: CASSLQQTSSNQPQHF.